The 23 T cell receptor beta chains in this list originate from one sample, sequenced in a study of T cell repertoires in cytomegalovirus infection (dated by TCRdb to the late 2010s). No antigen is known for these receptors. Sequencing took place on an Illumina HiSeq 1500. TCRdb trimmed the raw reads at Q25, called clones with MiXCR and kept productive beta chains. For every CDR3 protein sequence, its rows merge into one entry that carries the most common genes and DNA. In this sample the table shows 46,000 or so distinct CDR3 sequences, 20% to 25% of which occur a single time. Jointly, the top ten make up roughly 18% of the sample. The source material was PBMCs, sequenced either directly or after in vitro stimulation (not recorded which). These receptors all come from a human donor in good health (CMV status not recorded). Some clones in this sample may be carry-over from other donors' samples.

The sample holds many counts of this clonotype. The chain joins TRBV7-9 to TRBJ2-1, with TRBD2 identical over 14 bases. Germline V CDR1 and CDR2: SEHNR, FQNEAQ (reference sequence). The V gene end was trimmed by 2 bases and the J gene end by 7 bases; junction bases not matched to a gene: 4. The CDR3 contains 16 residues. The CDR3 spells CASSLTGLAGANEQFF. The CDR3 coding sequence is TGTGCCAGCAGCTTAACGGGACTAGCGGGAGCAAATGAGCAGTTCTTC.

The chain links TRBV2 to TRBJ2-7; no firm D call. The CDR3 spans 14 residues. Trimming pared 5 bases from V and 1 base from J, leaving 12 bases between. Germline V gene data show CDR1 as SNHLY and CDR2 as FYNNEI. The CDR3 region has the DNA TGTGCCAGCAGTTTAACGACCAGGTCCTACGAGCAGTACTTC. Encoded protein: CASSLTTRSYEQYF.

V gene TRBV11-1 combines with J gene TRBJ2-1; 14 nucleotides line up with TRBD2. V was pared by 2 bases and J by 6 bases, with 6 bases of the junction left unmatched. This CDR3 spans 17 amino acids. The germline gives CDR1 SGHAT, CDR2 FQDESV (reference sequence). The CDR3 spells CASSLFLGTSGGNEQFF. The CDR3 coding sequence is TGTGCCAGCAGCTTATTTCTTGGGACTAGCGGGGGCAATGAGCAGTTCTTC.

The rearrangement joins TRBV12-3 or TRBV12-4 to TRBJ1-1; D is undetermined. V shed 8 bases and J shed 5 bases, with 15 bases lying between them. The CDR3 covers 13 residues. CDR3 residues: CASATGPATEAFF. The CDR3 DNA sequence: TGTGCCAGCGCCACCGGGCCGGCAACTGAAGCTTTCTTT.

This clonotype was counted a few times. This chain joins TRBV7-9 and TRBJ2-1; D perhaps matches TRBD2 (6 bases). Germline CDR1 and CDR2: SEHNR and FQNEAQ (reference sequence). This CDR3 is 16 amino acids long. Trimming stripped 1 base from V and 1 base from J, with 11 bases between. In nucleotides, the CDR3 is TGTGCCAGCAGCTTAGTGAGCGGGCCGTCCTACAATGAGCAGTTCTTC. Its protein is CASSLVSGPSYNEQFF.

This clonotype has only a few counts. This chain connects TRBV5-4 to TRBJ1-1; TRBD1 is a possible D gene (5 bases). V lost 4 bases, J lost 1 base, and 17 bases lay in between. CDR1 and CDR2 (germline): SGHNT, YYREEE (reference sequence). The CDR3 totals 16 residues. The CDR3 region is CASSPVGGAGNTEAFF. In nucleotides, the CDR3 is TGTGCCAGCAGCCCGGTGGGCGGGGCCGGGAACACTGAAGCTTTCTTT.

This clonotype was observed a handful of times. This chain uses TRBV2 with TRBJ2-7, with 7 bases that match TRBD1. Trimming at V came to 11 bases and at J to 3 bases, leaving 7 bases not matched to a gene. Germline-derived CDR1 and CDR2 are SNHLY and FYNNEI. The CDR3 has 12 residues. The CDR3 DNA reads TGTGCCCTACGGGACAGCTACTACGAGCAGTACTTC. As protein: CALRDSYYEQYF. Full variable domain (missing parts from reference TRBV2 and TRBJ2-7): EPEVTQTPSHQVTQMGQEVILRCVPISNHLYFYWYRQILGQKVEFLVSFYNNEISEKSEIFDDQFSVERPDGSNFTLKIRSTKLEDSAMYFCALRDSYYEQYFGPGTRLTVT.

The genes are TRBV7-9 and TRBJ1-1, with D perhaps matching TRBD1 (5 bases). V was cut by 2 bases and J by 6 bases, with 7 bases left in between. The CDR3 covers 12 residues. The V gene's germline CDR1 is SEHNR and CDR2 FQNEAQ (reference sequence). The CDR3 loop reads CASSLQGPEAFF. CDR3 coding DNA: TGTGCCAGCAGCTTACAGGGACCTGAAGCTTTCTTT.

J is TRBJ2-7 and V is TRBV4-1; 7 bases align to TRBD1. Germline V gives CDR1 MGHRA, CDR2 YSYEKL. V shed 3 bases, J shed 6 bases, and the junction held 8 bases outside the gene matches. The CDR3 runs to 14 residues. Here the CDR3 reads CASSQFGQAGEQYF. The CDR3 DNA reads TGCGCCAGCAGCCAGTTCGGACAGGCGGGCGAGCAGTACTTC.

By sample share, this clonotype is medium-sized. This chain connects TRBV12-3 or TRBV12-4 to TRBJ2-7, with TRBD2 matching over 12 bases. The CDR3 runs to 15 residues. V gave up 2 bases and J gave up 2 bases; unmatched junction bases: 1. The CDR3 DNA reads TGTGCCAGCAGTTTACTAGCGGGAGGGGCCTACGAGCAGTACTTC. It is translated as CASSLLAGGAYEQYF.

The rearrangement joins TRBV10-2 to TRBJ2-2; a weak D match, TRBD1 (5 bases). CDR1 and CDR2 (germline): WSHSY, SAAADI. The V and J ends lost 2 bases and 6 bases respectively, with 7 bases between them. This CDR3 contains 13 residues. The chain's CDR3 is CASSERGPGELFF. The DNA of the CDR3 is TGCGCCAGCAGTGAGAGGGGTCCCGGGGAGCTGTTTTTT.

This clonotype was counted between two and nine times. The chain links TRBV2 to TRBJ2-1; D is unresolved. V lost 1 base, J lost 12 bases, and 10 bases lay in between. The germline V gene has CDR1 SNHLY and CDR2 FYNNEI. This CDR3 comprises 12 residues. CDR3 amino acids: CASSEEVSGQFF. In nucleotides, the CDR3 is TGTGCCAGCAGTGAAGAAGTTTCGGGGCAGTTCTTC.

The chain uses TRBV15 and TRBJ1-5, with a weak D call TRBD1 (6 bases). The V end lost 11 bases, the J end lost 5 bases, and 25 bases lay between the germline ends. From germline, CDR1 is LNHNV and CDR2 YYDKDF (reference sequence). This CDR3 spans 16 amino acids. CDR3 nucleotides: TGTGCCTCGAGGGGGTCTCGCGGGGTAGGATATCAGCCCCAGCATTTT. Translated: CASRGSRGVGYQPQHF.

This clonotype was recorded many times. This rearrangement joins TRBV7-9 to TRBJ2-7; D gene uncertain. This CDR3 comprises 12 residues. Between the trimmed V and J ends, which lost 4 bases and 0 bases, there was a span of 4 bases. The germline gives CDR1 SEHNR, CDR2 FQNEAQ (reference sequence). CDR3 loop: CASSYGSYEQYF. The CDR3 nucleotides are TGTGCCAGCAGCTACGGCTCCTACGAGCAGTACTTC.

This clonotype is judged medium-sized. The chain carries TRBV27 and TRBJ2-3; 10 bases fit TRBD2. J was trimmed by 6 bases and V by 5 bases; bases with no gene match: 5. The CDR3 length is 14 residues. Per the germline V gene, CDR1 is MNHEY and CDR2 is SMNVEV (reference sequence). In DNA form, the CDR3 reads TGTGCCAGCAGTCAGCGGGGGGGCCGCGATACGCAGTATTTT. Translated, it gives CASSQRGGRDTQYF.

This clonotype was detected a few times. This rearrangement joins TRBV6-5 to TRBJ1-2; D perhaps matches TRBD1 (6 bases). This CDR3 is built from 13 residues. The germline gives CDR1 MNHEY, CDR2 SVGAGI. V lost 5 bases and J lost 2, with 9 bases in between. The DNA for the CDR3 is TGTGCCAGCAGTCGAACAGGGAACTATGGCTACACCTTC. It is translated as CASSRTGNYGYTF.

This clonotype was detected a few times. V is TRBV7-9 and J is TRBJ2-1; D is unclear. The V end lost 6 bases, the J end lost 4 bases, and 10 bases lay between the germline ends. CDR1 SEHNR and CDR2 FQNEAQ come from the germline V gene (reference sequence). CDR3 size: 13 residues. Here the CDR3 reads CASRKDGYNEQFF. CDR3 in DNA: TGTGCCAGCAGAAAGGACGGATACAATGAGCAGTTCTTC.

The chain couples TRBV7-2 to TRBJ1-6, with D possibly being TRBD1 (5 bases). With 1 base removed from V and 13 bases from J, the gap between germline ends came to 29 bases. This CDR3 contains 19 residues. In germline, CDR1 is SGHTA, CDR2 FQGNSA. For the CDR3, the DNA is TGTGCCAGCAGCTTAGAGGAGGGAAGGGACCGTAGATCGAAGAAGCCCCTCCACTTT. Its protein product is CASSLEEGRDRRSKKPLHF.

This clonotype showed up many times. This chain connects TRBV6-5 to TRBJ2-1; the D gene is possibly TRBD1 (7 bases). V was cut by 8 bases and J by 6 bases, with 26 bases left in between. The CDR3 runs to 17 residues. The V gene's germline CDR1 is MNHEY and CDR2 SVGAGI. Written as DNA, the CDR3 is TGTGCCAGCGATGGGGGAAGGGGGCGGGGTAGAGGCAATGAGCAGTTCTTC. This translates into CASDGGRGRGRGNEQFF.

This chain links TRBV12-3 or TRBV12-4 with TRBJ1-2; D remains ambiguous. CDR3 length: 12 amino acids. V lost 8 bases and J 6 bases, leaving 13 bases between the germline ends. The CDR3 DNA sequence: TGTGCCAGCTGTACGGGATACGATGGCTACACCTTC. Translation: CASCTGYDGYTF.

In this sample, this clonotype turned up a few times. The J gene is TRBJ2-5, the V gene TRBV30; 16 nucleotides line up with TRBD2. Trimming at V came to 5 bases and at J to 5 bases, leaving 5 bases not matched to a gene. The CDR3 runs 15 residues. Per germline, CDR1 GTSNPN and CDR2 SVGIG (reference sequence). The CDR3 region is CAWGTSGRAGETQYF. CDR3 coding DNA: TGTGCCTGGGGGACTAGCGGGAGGGCAGGGGAGACCCAGTACTTC.

The table lists this clonotype with a few counts. The rearrangement uses TRBV28 and TRBJ1-2; D unresolved. The V gene's germline CDR1 is MDHEN and CDR2 SYDVKM. Trimming took 4 bases from V and 7 from J, leaving 16 bases between them. The CDR3 totals 14 residues. The CDR3 sequence is CASSSPDPWGGYTF. In DNA, the CDR3 is TGTGCCAGCAGTTCCCCCGACCCATGGGGTGGCTACACCTTC.

The J gene is TRBJ1-1, the V gene TRBV6-2 or TRBV6-3; a weak D match, TRBD1 (6 bases). Trimming stripped 5 bases from V and 3 bases from J, with 19 bases between. The CDR3 consists of 16 residues. Looked up from germline, CDR1 is MNHEY and CDR2 is SVGEGT. The CDR3 protein is CASSREQGYRYTEAFF. The CDR3 DNA reads as TGTGCCAGCAGTAGAGAACAGGGTTACCGGTACACTGAAGCTTTCTTT.